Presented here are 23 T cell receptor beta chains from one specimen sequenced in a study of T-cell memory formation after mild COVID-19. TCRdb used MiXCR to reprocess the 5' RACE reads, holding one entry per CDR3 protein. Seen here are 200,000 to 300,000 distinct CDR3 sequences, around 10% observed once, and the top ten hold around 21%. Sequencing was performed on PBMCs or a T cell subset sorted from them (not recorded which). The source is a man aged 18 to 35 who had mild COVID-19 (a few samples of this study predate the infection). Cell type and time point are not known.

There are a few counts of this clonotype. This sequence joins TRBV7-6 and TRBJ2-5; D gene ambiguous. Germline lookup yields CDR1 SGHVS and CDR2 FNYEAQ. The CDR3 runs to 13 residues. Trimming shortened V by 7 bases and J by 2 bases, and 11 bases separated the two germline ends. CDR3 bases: TGTGCCAGCACGTTCAGGCAACAAGAGACCCAGTACTTC. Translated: CASTFRQQETQYF.

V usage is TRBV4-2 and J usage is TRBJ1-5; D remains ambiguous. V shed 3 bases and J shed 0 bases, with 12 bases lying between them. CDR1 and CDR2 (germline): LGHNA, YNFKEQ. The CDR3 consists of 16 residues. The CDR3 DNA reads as TGTGCCAGCAGCCAGGCCGCCGAGTATAGCAATCAGCCCCAGCATTTT. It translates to CASSQAAEYSNQPQHF.

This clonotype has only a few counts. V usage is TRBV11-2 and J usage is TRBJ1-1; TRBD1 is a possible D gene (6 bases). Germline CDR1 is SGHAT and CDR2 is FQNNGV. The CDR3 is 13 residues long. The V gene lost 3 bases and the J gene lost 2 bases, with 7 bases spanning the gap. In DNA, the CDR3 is TGTGCCAGCAGCTTGGACAGCAACACTGAAGCTTTCTTT. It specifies CASSLDSNTEAFF.

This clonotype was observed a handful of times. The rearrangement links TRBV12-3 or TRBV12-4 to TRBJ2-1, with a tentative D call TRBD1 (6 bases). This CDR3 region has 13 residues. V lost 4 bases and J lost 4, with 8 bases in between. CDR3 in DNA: TGTGCCAGCAGTTACACAGGGTACAATGAGCAGTTCTTC. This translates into CASSYTGYNEQFF.

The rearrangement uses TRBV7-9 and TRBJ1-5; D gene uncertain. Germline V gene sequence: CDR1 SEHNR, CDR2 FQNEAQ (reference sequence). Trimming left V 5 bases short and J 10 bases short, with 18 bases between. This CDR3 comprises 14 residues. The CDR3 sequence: CASSLGPDLGPQHF. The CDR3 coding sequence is TGTGCCAGCAGCCTAGGGCCGGACTTGGGACCCCAGCATTTT.

The CDR3 coding sequence is TGTGCCAGCAGCCAAGGAGGAGGGTTCAAGGGCGGAACAGATACGCAGTATTTT. Amino acid sequence: CASSQGGGFKGGTDTQYF. The chain joins TRBV3-1 to TRBJ2-3; the D gene is possibly TRBD2 (6 bases). V lost 1 base and J 3 bases, leaving 20 bases between the germline ends. The CDR3 is 18 amino acids. The germline CDR1 and CDR2 sequences are LGHDT and YNNKEL (reference sequence).

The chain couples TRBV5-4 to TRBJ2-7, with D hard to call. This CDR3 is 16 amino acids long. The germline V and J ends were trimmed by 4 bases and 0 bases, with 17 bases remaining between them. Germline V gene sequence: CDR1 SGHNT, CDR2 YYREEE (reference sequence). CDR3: CASSLAFGKSSYEQYF. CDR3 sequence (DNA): TGTGCCAGCAGCCTTGCTTTCGGTAAATCCTCCTACGAGCAGTACTTC.

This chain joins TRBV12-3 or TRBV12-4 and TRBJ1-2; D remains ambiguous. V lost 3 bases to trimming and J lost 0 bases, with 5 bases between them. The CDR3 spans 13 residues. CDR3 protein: CASSFTSNYGYTF. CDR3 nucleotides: TGTGCCAGCAGTTTTACCTCTAACTATGGCTACACCTTC.

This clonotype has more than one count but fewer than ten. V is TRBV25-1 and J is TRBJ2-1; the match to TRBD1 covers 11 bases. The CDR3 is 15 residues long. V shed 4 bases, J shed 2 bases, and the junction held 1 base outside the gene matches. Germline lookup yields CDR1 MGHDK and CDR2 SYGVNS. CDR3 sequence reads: CASSAGQGAYNEQFF. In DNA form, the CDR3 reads TGTGCCAGCAGTGCGGGACAGGGGGCCTACAATGAGCAGTTCTTC. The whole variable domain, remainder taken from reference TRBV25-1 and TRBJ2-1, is EADIYQTPRYLVIGTGKKITLECSQTMGHDKMYWYQQDPGMELHLIHYSYGVNSTEKGDLSSESTVSRIRTEHFPLTLESARPSHTSQYLCASSAGQGAYNEQFFGPGTRLTVL.

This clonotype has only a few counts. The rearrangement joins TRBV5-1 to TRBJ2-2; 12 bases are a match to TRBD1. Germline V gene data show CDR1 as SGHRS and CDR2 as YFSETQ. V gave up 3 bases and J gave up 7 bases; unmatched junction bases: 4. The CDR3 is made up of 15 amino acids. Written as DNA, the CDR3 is TGCGCCAGCAGCTCGGGACAGGGGGCTGTCGGGGAGCTGTTTTTT. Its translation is CASSSGQGAVGELFF.

CDR3 protein: CASSQVSPNRDSYNSPLHF. The CDR3 DNA follows: TGCGCCAGCAGCCAAGTGAGCCCAAACCGGGATTCGTATAATTCACCCCTCCACTTT. The V gene is TRBV4-1, the J gene TRBJ1-6; D not certain. CDR3 length equals 19 residues. V lost 1 base and J lost 4, with 20 bases in between. Germline V lookup: CDR1 MGHRA, CDR2 YSYEKL.

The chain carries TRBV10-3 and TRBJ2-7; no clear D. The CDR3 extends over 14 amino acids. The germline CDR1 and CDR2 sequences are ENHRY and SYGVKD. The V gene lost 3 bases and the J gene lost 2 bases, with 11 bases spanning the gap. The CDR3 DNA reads TGTGCCATCAGTGACGTCGAGACCGCCTACGAGCAGTACTTC. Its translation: CAISDVETAYEQYF.

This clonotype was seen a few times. The CDR3 DNA reads TGTGCCAGCAGCCGCCAGATCGGGTCACCCCTCCACTTT. Protein: CASSRQIGSPLHF. The rearrangement joins TRBV3-1 to TRBJ1-6; D ambiguous. Germline assignment: CDR1 LGHDT and CDR2 YNNKEL (reference sequence). V lost 4 bases and J 10 bases, leaving 11 bases between the germline ends. The CDR3 runs 13 residues. The full variable domain, its missing parts supplied by reference TRBV3-1 and TRBJ1-6, is DTAVSQTPKYLVTQMGNDKSIKCEQNLGHDTMYWYKQDSKKFLKIMFSYNNKELIINETVPNRFSPKSPDKAHLNLHINSLELGDSAVYFCASSRQIGSPLHFGNGTRLTVT.

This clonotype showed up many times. The CDR3 sequence is CASSLGGGPLFF. For the CDR3, the DNA is TGTGCCAGCAGCTTAGGTGGGGGGCCCTTGTTCTTC. The rearrangement joins TRBV7-2 to TRBJ2-1; D is tentatively TRBD1 or TRBD2 (6 bases each). Trimming removed 1 base at V and 15 bases at J, with 13 bases between. The CDR3 runs 12 residues. Germline V gene sequence: CDR1 SGHTA, CDR2 FQGNSA.

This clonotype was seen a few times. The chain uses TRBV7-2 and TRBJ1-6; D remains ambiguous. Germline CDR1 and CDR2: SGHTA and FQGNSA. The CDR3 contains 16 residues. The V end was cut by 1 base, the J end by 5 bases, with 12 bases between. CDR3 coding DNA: TGTGCCAGCAGCTTAGGTTCGGCAGCCAATAATTCACCCCTCCACTTT. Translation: CASSLGSAANNSPLHF. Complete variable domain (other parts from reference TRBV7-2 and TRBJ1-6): GAGVSQSPSNKVTEKGKDVELRCDPISGHTALYWYRQSLGQGLEFLIYFQGNSAPDKSGLPSDRFSAERTGGSVSTLTIQRTQQEDSAVYLCASSLGSAANNSPLHFGNGTRLTVT.

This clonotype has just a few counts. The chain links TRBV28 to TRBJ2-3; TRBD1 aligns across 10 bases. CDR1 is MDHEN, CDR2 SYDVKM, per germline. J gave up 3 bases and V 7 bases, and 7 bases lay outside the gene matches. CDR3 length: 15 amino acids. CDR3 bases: TGTGCCAGCACCCTGGGGACAGGGGAAACAGATACGCAGTATTTT. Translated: CASTLGTGETDTQYF.

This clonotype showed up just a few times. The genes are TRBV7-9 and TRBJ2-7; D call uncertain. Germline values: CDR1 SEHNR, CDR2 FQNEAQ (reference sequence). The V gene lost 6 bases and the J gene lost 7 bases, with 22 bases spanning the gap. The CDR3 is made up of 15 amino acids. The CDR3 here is CASSRSAAARNEQYF. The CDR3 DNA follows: TGTGCCAGCAGTCGATCGGCGGCCGCAAGGAATGAGCAGTACTTC.

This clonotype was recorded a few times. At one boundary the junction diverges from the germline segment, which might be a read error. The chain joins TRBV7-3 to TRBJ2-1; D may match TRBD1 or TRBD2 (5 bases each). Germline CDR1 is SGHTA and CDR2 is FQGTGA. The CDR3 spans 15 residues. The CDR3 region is CASSVTGPGTNEQFF. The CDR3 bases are TGTGCCAGCAGCGTAACGGGACCCGGCACCAATGAGCAGTTCTTC.

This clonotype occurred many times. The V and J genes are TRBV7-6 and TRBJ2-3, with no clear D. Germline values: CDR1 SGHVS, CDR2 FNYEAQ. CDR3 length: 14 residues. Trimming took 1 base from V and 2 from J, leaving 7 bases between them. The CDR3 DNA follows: TGTGCCAGCAGCTTAGTAGGGTACACAGATACGCAGTATTTT. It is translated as CASSLVGYTDTQYF.

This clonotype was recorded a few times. For the CDR3, the DNA is TGTGCCAGCAGTTACTCCCCTCAGGTAGGAGGGTACCACGAGCAGTACTTC. Translation gives CASSYSPQVGGYHEQYF. J is TRBJ2-7 and V is TRBV6-2 or TRBV6-3; tentatively, D is TRBD2 (6 bases). The germline V gene encodes CDR1 MNHEY and CDR2 SVGEGT. Deletions cut 0 bases from V and 5 bases from J, with 20 bases between. The CDR3 sequence is 17 residues long.

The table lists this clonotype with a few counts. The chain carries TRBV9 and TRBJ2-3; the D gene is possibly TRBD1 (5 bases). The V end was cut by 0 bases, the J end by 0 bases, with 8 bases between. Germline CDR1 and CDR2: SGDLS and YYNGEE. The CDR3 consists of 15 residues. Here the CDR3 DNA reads TGTGCCAGCAGCGTAGGGGGCATGAGCACAGATACGCAGTATTTT. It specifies CASSVGGMSTDTQYF.

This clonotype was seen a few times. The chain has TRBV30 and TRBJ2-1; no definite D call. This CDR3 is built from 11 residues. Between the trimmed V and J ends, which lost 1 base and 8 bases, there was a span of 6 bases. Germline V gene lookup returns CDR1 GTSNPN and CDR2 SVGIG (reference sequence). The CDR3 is CAWSEIDEQFF. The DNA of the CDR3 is TGTGCCTGGAGTGAAATCGATGAGCAGTTCTTC.

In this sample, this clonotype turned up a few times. The CDR3 loop reads CASSPAGGNYGYTF. DNA for the CDR3: TGTGCCAGCAGCCCGGCGGGGGGGAACTATGGCTACACCTTC. The V gene is TRBV5-5, the J gene TRBJ1-2; TRBD1 might be the D (5 bases). With 4 bases removed from V and 2 bases from J, the gap between germline ends came to 12 bases. From germline, CDR1 is SGHKS and CDR2 YYEKEE (reference sequence). The CDR3 runs 14 residues.